This TCR beta chain was captured in a study of cytomegalovirus exposure and HLA in healthy donors (dated by TCRdb to 2015 to 2018). In terms of the full investigation: According to a later analysis, the roughly 120 validation repertoires were produced on the same platform as the approximately 600 repertoires of the first cohort. The study combined high-throughput TCR immunosequencing, statistical association of individual TCRs with disease status, and machine learning to predict cytomegalovirus infection status. The aim of the study was to test whether cataloging public T cell receptors could identify signatures of past pathogen exposure. Along with the approximately 700-subject first cohort, a separate validation cohort of some 130 different subjects was used. What the research found in general, with its limitations: The study listed approximately 160 TCR beta chains as associated with cytomegalovirus. In vitro tests confirmed that a few of the cytomegalovirus-associated TCR beta chains recognize cytomegalovirus antigens. Cytomegalovirus status was reported to be diagnosed by the classifier with high specificity and sensitivity in both the original and validation cohorts. Most TCR sequences were seen in very few donors, while some public TCRs were found in many individuals. In a later analysis, TCRs clustered in the first cohort were found to also tend to co-occur in the 130 or so validation repertoires, with 90% to 95% of cluster scores above 0. The validation cohort had no HLA typing available for a later analysis, so co-occurrence within that cohort was assessed over all 120 or so repertoires. According to the authors, the approach could potentially be generalized to other disease states and immunological phenotypes.

About this clone itself: What this receptor recognizes is not known. Base qualities are not provided; no much larger clone lies one nucleotide away.

The library was obtained by the immunoSEQ multiplex PCR assay. Per the source publication's procedure: A statistical classification framework was developed to diagnose cytomegalovirus status using the catalog of TCR beta chain sequences. What TCRdb holds here is the immuneACCESS table cut down to in-frame rearrangements. Part of the clones is not present; checked against another copy, under half of the missing clones reflect an unresolved V gene, and the others are unexplained. V, J and clone size reflect that table, while D and trimming were determined from the DNA. Within this sample are about 360,000 clones, with 86% of them counted one time only. 0.83% of the sample is taken by the ten largest. Donors formed part of the validation cohort, which comprised some 120 subjects and was distinct from the first cohort of roughly 600 subjects. The sequenced sample consisted of PBMCs. The TCR originated in a woman younger than 30 in good health and CMV-seronegative.

The CDR3 sequence is CASSSTGYEQYF. The sequenced DNA is TGTGCCAGCAGCTCTACGGGGTACGAGCAGTACTTC. The rearrangement combines TRBV7-3 with TRBJ2-7, and possibly TRBD2, on 5 matching bases. V gives up 4 bases and J gives up 4 bases, and the segment between their germline ends measures 8 bases. The CDR3 covers 12 residues, taking in both the cysteine and the phenylalanine. The sequence is cut down to CDR3 DNA, 36 bases in frame from base 1. CDR1 and CDR2 are read off the germline V gene as SGHTA and FQGTGA.